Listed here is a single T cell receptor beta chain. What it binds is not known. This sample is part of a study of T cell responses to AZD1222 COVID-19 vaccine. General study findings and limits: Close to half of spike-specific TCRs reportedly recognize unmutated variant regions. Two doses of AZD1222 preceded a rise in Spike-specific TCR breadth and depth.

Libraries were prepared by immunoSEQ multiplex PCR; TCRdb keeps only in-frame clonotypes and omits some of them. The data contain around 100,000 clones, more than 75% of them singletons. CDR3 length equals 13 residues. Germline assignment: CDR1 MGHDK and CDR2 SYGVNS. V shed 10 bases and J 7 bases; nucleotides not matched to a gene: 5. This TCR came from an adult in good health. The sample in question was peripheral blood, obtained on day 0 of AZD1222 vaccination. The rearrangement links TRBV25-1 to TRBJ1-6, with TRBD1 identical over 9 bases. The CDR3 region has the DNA TGTGCCACCGAGGGACAGGGAAATTCACCCCTCCACTTT. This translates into CATEGQGNSPLHF.